These T cell receptor beta chains were read from a single sample in a study of somatic mutations in cytotoxic T cells in rheumatoid arthritis. Generated by immunoSEQ multiplex PCR, the TCRdb table keeps only in-frame clones and is missing some. This sample has roughly 5,700 clones; approximately 78% occur once, and the top ten carry about 4.5%. The material sequenced was CD8+ T cells sorted from blood. The receptors come from an adult with rheumatoid arthritis. CDR3s include the opening cysteine and the closing phenylalanine or tryptophan. Each record gives: V gene, J gene, clone size, D gene, CDR3 protein, CDR3 DNA. A D gene is named only where the DNA matches it firmly. Not every row has a clone size; where given, it reads once, few, many or a size class.

V: TRBV11-2; J: TRBJ1-1; size: .; D: TRBD1; CDR3: CASSRTGTGATEAFF; DNA: TGTGCCAGCAGCCGAACCGGGACAGGGGCCACTGAAGCTTTCTTT
V: TRBV9; J: TRBJ2-7; size: .; D: TRBD1; CDR3: CASSVVPGGSYEQYF; DNA: TGTGCCAGCAGCGTAGTGCCAGGGGGATCCTACGAGCAGTACTTC
V: TRBV9; J: TRBJ2-7; size: .; D: .; CDR3: CASSVDGGPTYEQYF; DNA: TGTGCCAGCAGCGTAGATGGGGGGCCCACATACGAGCAGTACTTC
V: TRBV7-2; J: TRBJ2-5; size: .; D: TRBD1; CDR3: CASSLAPTGTQETQYF; DNA: TGTGCCAGCAGCTTAGCCCCGACAGGGACGCAAGAGACCCAGTACTTC
V: TRBV16; J: TRBJ2-1; size: .; D: TRBD2; CDR3: CASSHREGVYNEQFF; DNA: TGTGCCAGCAGCCATCGGGAGGGGGTCTACAATGAGCAGTTCTTC
V: TRBV6-4; J: TRBJ1-2; size: .; D: .; CDR3: CASSSGQEGDGYTF; DNA: TGTGCCAGCAGTTCAGGGCAGGAGGGGGATGGCTACACCTTC
V: TRBV29-1; J: TRBJ1-1; size: few; D: TRBD1; CDR3: CSAPGQGSTEAFF; DNA: TGCAGCGCTCCGGGACAGGGGAGCACTGAAGCTTTCTTT
V: TRBV10-3; J: TRBJ1-2; size: .; D: .; CDR3: CAISEGGANYGYTF; DNA: TGTGCCATCAGTGAGGGCGGCGCTAACTATGGCTACACCTTC
V: TRBV11-2; J: TRBJ2-7; size: .; D: TRBD2; CDR3: CASSLSGGPGEQYF; DNA: TGTGCCAGCAGCTTGTCGGGGGGGCCAGGGGAGCAGTACTTC
V: TRBV10-1; J: TRBJ1-2; size: few; D: .; CDR3: CASQGTYGYTFGSPMWTF; DNA: .
V: TRBV10-3; J: TRBJ2-7; size: few; D: .; CDR3: CAINYEQYF; DNA: TGTGCCATCAACTACGAGCAGTACTTC
V: TRBV7-9; J: TRBJ2-7; size: few; D: .; CDR3: CASSSSWGSVGGQYF; DNA: TGTGCCAGCAGCTCGTCGTGGGGCAGCGTTGGAGGGCAGTACTTC
V: TRBV6-5; J: TRBJ1-3; size: .; D: .; CDR3: CASTRTAGNTIYF; DNA: TGTGCCAGCACCCGGACGGCTGGAAACACCATATATTTT
V: TRBV13; J: TRBJ1-3; size: .; D: .; CDR3: CASSLGRGSGNTIYF; DNA: TGTGCCAGCAGCTTAGGCCGGGGCTCTGGAAACACCATATATTTT
V: TRBV19; J: TRBJ1-1; size: once; D: .; CDR3: CASIGDLGTEAFF; DNA: TGTGCCAGTATTGGGGATTTGGGCACTGAAGCTTTCTTT
V: TRBV19; J: TRBJ1-2; size: few; D: .; CDR3: CASRGGGGLGYTF; DNA: TGTGCCAGTAGAGGAGGGGGAGGGCTTGGCTACACCTTC
V: TRBV13; J: TRBJ2-7; size: .; D: TRBD2; CDR3: CASSGPTAGGYEQYF; DNA: TGTGCCAGCAGCGGGCCCACAGCGGGAGGTTACGAGCAGTACTTC
V: TRBV21-1; J: TRBJ2-5; size: .; D: .; CDR3: CASSKGEKVGQETQYF; DNA: TGTGCCAGCAGCAAAGGTGAGAAGGTGGGACAAGAGACCCAGTACTTC
V: TRBV28; J: TRBJ2-5; size: .; D: TRBD2; CDR3: CASSSGSLSETQYF; DNA: TGTGCCAGCTCTAGCGGGAGTTTGTCAGAGACCCAGTACTTC
V: TRBV27; J: TRBJ1-1; size: .; D: .; CDR3: CASSFAWEVRGTEAFF; DNA: TGTGCCAGCAGTTTCGCCTGGGAAGTTCGGGGCACTGAAGCTTTCTTT
V: TRBV19; J: TRBJ1-6; size: once; D: .; CDR3: CASNQGFVYNSPLHF; DNA: TGTGCCAGTAATCAGGGTTTCGTTTATAATTCACCCCTCCACTTT
V: TRBV4-3; J: TRBJ2-2; size: .; D: .; CDR3: CASSPYGGELFF; DNA: TGCGCCAGCAGCCCGTATGGCGGGGAGCTGTTTTTT
V: TRBV7-9; J: TRBJ2-6; size: .; D: .; CDR3: CASTRTPGPGANVLTF; DNA: TGTGCCAGCACCCGCACCCCCGGGCCGGGAGCCAACGTCCTGACTTTC
V: TRBV18; J: TRBJ2-1; size: .; D: TRBD1; CDR3: CASSPGQALIDEQFF; DNA: TGTGCCAGCTCCCCGGGACAGGCTTTAATCGATGAGCAGTTCTTC
V: TRBV5-1; J: TRBJ2-7; size: .; D: .; CDR3: CASSPGDGPYEQYF; DNA: TGCGCCAGCAGCCCTGGGGACGGACCGTACGAGCAGTACTTC
V: TRBV27; J: TRBJ2-1; size: .; D: .; CDR3: CASSFYREDEQFF; DNA: TGTGCCAGCAGTTTCTACAGGGAGGATGAGCAGTTCTTC
V: TRBV4-2; J: TRBJ1-2; size: once; D: .; CDR3: CASSQDNGVGYTF; DNA: TGTGCCAGCAGCCAAGATAATGGTGTGGGCTACACCTTC
V: TRBV18; J: TRBJ2-1; size: .; D: TRBD1; CDR3: CASSSQYQGADYNEQFF; DNA: TGTGCCAGCTCATCACAATATCAGGGGGCTGACTACAATGAGCAGTTCTTC
V: TRBV27; J: TRBJ2-7; size: .; D: .; CDR3: CASSFFPSPYEQYF; DNA: TGTGCCAGCAGTTTTTTCCCTAGCCCCTACGAGCAGTACTTC
V: TRBV1; J: TRBJ2-1; size: .; D: .; CDR3: CTSSQVAGSYNEQFF; DNA: TGCACCAGCAGCCAAGTAGCGGGATCCTACAATGAGCAGTTCTTC
V: TRBV2; J: TRBJ1-2; size: .; D: .; CDR3: CASSEWQGRNYGYTF; DNA: TGTGCCAGCAGTGAATGGCAGGGAAGGAACTATGGCTACACCTTC
V: TRBV2; J: TRBJ2-7; size: once; D: TRBD2; CDR3: CASSEATSGGRGHEQYF; DNA: TGTGCCAGCAGTGAAGCGACTAGCGGGGGGAGGGGCCACGAGCAGTACTTC
V: TRBV18; J: TRBJ1-5; size: .; D: .; CDR3: CASSPSGGVGDQPQHF; DNA: TGTGCCAGCTCACCCTCCGGGGGAGTAGGAGATCAGCCCCAGCATTTT
V: TRBV29-1; J: TRBJ2-1; size: .; D: .; CDR3: CSVGEGPPVF; DNA: TGCAGCGTTGGTGAGGGACCCCCGGTCTTC
V: TRBV19; J: TRBJ2-1; size: .; D: .; CDR3: CASSIVGDGVKVVFYNEQFF; DNA: TGTGCCAGTAGTATAGTAGGGGACGGAGTTAAAGTTGTCTTCTACAATGAGCAGTTCTTC
V: TRBV14; J: TRBJ1-2; size: .; D: .; CDR3: CASSQWNYGYTF; DNA: TGTGCCAGCAGCCAGTGGAACTATGGCTACACCTTC
V: TRBV18; J: TRBJ1-6; size: .; D: .; CDR3: CASSSIQGGNNSPLHF; DNA: TGTGCCAGCTCATCGATACAGGGAGGAAATAATTCACCCCTCCACTTT
V: TRBV9; J: TRBJ1-2; size: .; D: TRBD1; CDR3: CASRGTGGDDGYTF; DNA: TGTGCCAGCAGAGGGACAGGTGGGGACGATGGCTACACCTTC
V: TRBV4-1; J: TRBJ2-1; size: .; D: TRBD2; CDR3: CASSQVTSVNEQFF; DNA: TGCGCCAGCAGCCAGGTTACTAGCGTCAATGAGCAGTTCTTC
V: TRBV7-2; J: TRBJ2-7; size: .; D: .; CDR3: CASSPRGTRPYEQYF; DNA: TGTGCCAGCAGCCCGAGAGGGACCCGGCCCTACGAGCAGTACTTC
V: TRBV5-4; J: TRBJ2-7; size: .; D: .; CDR3: CASSLDLLPTAYEQYF; DNA: TGTGCCAGCAGCTTGGACCTATTGCCCACCGCCTACGAGCAGTACTTC
V: TRBV4-2; J: TRBJ2-7; size: few; D: TRBD2; CDR3: CASSQGGTGGRYEQYF; DNA: TGTGCCAGCAGCCAAGGTGGGACGGGGGGACGGTACGAGCAGTACTTC
V: TRBV15; J: TRBJ1-4; size: .; D: .; CDR3: CATSRVSRDYTTNEKLFF; DNA: TGTGCCACCAGCAGAGTGTCCAGGGACTATACAACTAATGAAAAACTGTTTTTT
V: TRBV4-3; J: TRBJ2-7; size: .; D: .; CDR3: CASSQEYEVRGSYEQYF; DNA: TGCGCCAGCAGCCAAGAATACGAGGTCCGGGGCTCCTACGAGCAGTACTTC
V: TRBV28; J: TRBJ1-5; size: .; D: .; CDR3: CASSLPSLGRKTHQPQHF; DNA: TGTGCCAGCAGTCTACCAAGCCTGGGACGAAAAACCCATCAGCCCCAGCATTTT